The clone carrying this T cell receptor (beta chain) has only a few counts. Other DNA variants within this sample encode the same CDR3. This specimen comes from a study of T cells in localized non-small cell lung cancer. The table came from immunoSEQ multiplex PCR; TCRdb's copy has only in-frame clones and leaves some out. The profile covers thousands of clones, with around two fifths appearing a single time and 15% to 19% taken by the ten largest. The CDR3 covers 13 residues. With 3 bases clipped from V and 6 bases from J, the junction kept 1 base outside the gene matches. Per germline, CDR1 KGHSH and CDR2 LQKENI.

This rearrangement joins TRBV18 to TRBJ1-1, with 10 bases that match TRBD1. The receptor's source is a male donor older than 55 with stage I lung adenocarcinoma. Sequencing was performed on lung tumor tissue, taken before any cancer treatment. The CDR3 protein is CASSPGQGAEAFF. The CDR3 nucleotides are TGTGCCAGCTCACCSGGACAGGGGGCTGAAGCTTTCTTT.